Shown below are 8 T cell receptor beta chains from a single sample sequenced in a study of tumor-infiltrating lymphocytes in primary liver carcinoma. Total RNA and DNA came together from around 20-30 mg of bulk tissue without cell sorting. A primer in the constant region served to generate TCR beta cDNA from 450 to 650 ng of total RNA. Generation of the TCR beta libraries relied on three nested multiplex PCR rounds using slightly modified ARM-PCR. Primers for the first two PCR rounds were TRBV1-TRBV30 forward primers and a C-beta reverse primer (about 10 cycles per round). Using its own MiXCR run on the multiplex PCR reads, TCRdb lists one record per CDR3 protein. The data hold 90,000 to 140,000 distinct CDR3 sequences, with about four fifths observed a single time. Sequencing input: liver tumor tissue from sampling region 3. Sample subset: tumor region T3, left-lateral pole. The receptor set was obtained from a man aged 35 to 55 with primary liver carcinoma and hepatitis B virus infection.

As regards this clonotype: This clone may be a read error of a much larger clone one base away. This chain joins TRBV5-1 and TRBJ2-1; 7 bases match TRBD2. The V gene's germline CDR1 is SGHRS and CDR2 YFSETQ. The length of the CDR3 is 15 residues. The CDR3 DNA reads TGCACCAGCAGCTTGGAAGGGACTAACTACAATGAGCAGTTCTTC. It encodes CTSSLEGTNYNEQFF.

This clonotype is classed as medium-sized. V usage is TRBV6-2 or TRBV6-3 and J usage is TRBJ2-2; TRBD2 is a possible D gene (5 bases). The ends were cut back, 0 bases at V and 3 bases at J, with 5 bases in the middle. The CDR3 spans 14 residues. The V gene's germline CDR1 is MNHEY and CDR2 SVGEGT. The CDR3 nucleotides are TGTGCCAGCAGTTACTCTAGCGACACCGGGGAGCTGTTTTTT. Its translation is CASSYSSDTGELFF.

Worth noting for this clonotype: The germline gene is not matched at one end of the junction; a read error may be the cause. The chain couples TRBV4-3 to TRBJ2-3, with 14 bases aligning to TRBD2. The germline V gene has CDR1 LGHNA and CDR2 YSLEER. CDR3 length: 20 residues. The CDR3: CASSQDLPSGTSGSADTQYF. CDR3 DNA sequence: TGTGCCAGCAGCCAAGATCTTCCCTCCGGGACTAGCGGGAGTGCGGATACGCAGTATTTT.

Points on this clonotype: A much larger clone lies a single base off, so this may be a read error. CDR3 in amino acids: CTSSLAGLAGVYEQFF. CDR3 DNA: TGTACCAGCAGCTTAGCGGGACTAGCGGGAGTTTATGAGCAGTTCTTC. The genes are TRBV7-9 and TRBJ2-1; 14 bases are a match to TRBD2. The CDR3 runs to 16 residues. CDR1 is SEHNR, CDR2 FQNEAQ, per germline (reference sequence).

With respect to this clonotype: One end of the junction is discordant with germline, which a read error may explain. The V and J genes are TRBV5-1 and TRBJ1-1, with D perhaps matching TRBD1 (6 bases). This CDR3 spans 15 amino acids. Germline CDR1 is SGHRS and CDR2 is YFSETQ. The CDR3 reads CASSFGATGITVAFF. The CDR3, as DNA: TGCGCCAGCAGCTTTGGGGCAACAGGGATAACTGTAGCTTTCTTT. Full variable domain (outside the CDR3, taken from reference TRBV5-1 and TRBJ1-1): KAGVTQTPRYLIKTRGQQVTLSCSPISGHRSVSWYQQTPGQGLQFLFEYFSETQRNKGNFPGRFSGRQFSNSRSEMNVSTLELGDSALYLCASSFGATGITVAFFGQGTRLTVV.

Remarks on this clonotype: At one of its ends the junction is not consistent with the germline gene, which may arise from a read error. V and J are TRBV6-4 and TRBJ2-1; D assignment may be TRBD1 or TRBD2 (7 bases each). Germline V CDR1 and CDR2: MRHNA, SNTAGT. The CDR3 totals 14 residues. The CDR3 reads CASNGQPGGGPHIF. DNA for the CDR3: TGTGCCAGCAATGGCCAGCCAGGGGGAGGGCCCCACATCTTC.

Turning to this clonotype: This clone may be a read error of a much larger clone one base away. The CDR3 nucleotides are TGTGCCACCCGGGACTACGCCTACAAGCAGTACTTC. This gives the protein CATRDYAYKQYF. The chain recombines TRBV19 with TRBJ2-7, with 7 bases identical to TRBD2. CDR1 and CDR2 (germline): LNHDA, SQIVND (reference sequence). The CDR3 sequence is 12 residues long. The full variable domain, rest sourced from reference TRBV19 and TRBJ2-7, is DGGITQSPKYLFRKEGQNVTLSCEQNLNHDAMYWYRQDPGQGLRLIYYSQIVNDFQKGDIAEGYSVSREKKESFPLTVTSAQKNPTAFYLCATRDYAYKQYFGPGTRLTVT.

CDR3 DNA: TGTGCCAGCAGTATGCACCCCCAGAGGTCCTACGAGCAGTACTTC. It yields the protein CASSMHPQRSYEQYF. This chain uses TRBV28 with TRBJ2-7; D remains ambiguous. Germline V CDR1 and CDR2: MDHEN, SYDVKM. This CDR3 contains 15 residues. Trimming took off 5 bases at V and 1 base at J, with 15 bases between the two ends.